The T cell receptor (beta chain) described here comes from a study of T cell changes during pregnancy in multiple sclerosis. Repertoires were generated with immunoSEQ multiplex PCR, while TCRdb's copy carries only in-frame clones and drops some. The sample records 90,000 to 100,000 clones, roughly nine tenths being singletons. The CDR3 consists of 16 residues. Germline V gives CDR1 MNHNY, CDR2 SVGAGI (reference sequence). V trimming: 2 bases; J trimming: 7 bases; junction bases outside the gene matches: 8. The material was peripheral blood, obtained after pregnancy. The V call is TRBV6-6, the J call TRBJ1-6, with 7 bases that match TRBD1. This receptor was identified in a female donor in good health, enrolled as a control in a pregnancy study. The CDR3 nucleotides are TGTGCCAGCAGTTACGACAGGGACGGATTAAATTCACCCCTCCACTTT. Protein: CASSYDRDGLNSPLHF.